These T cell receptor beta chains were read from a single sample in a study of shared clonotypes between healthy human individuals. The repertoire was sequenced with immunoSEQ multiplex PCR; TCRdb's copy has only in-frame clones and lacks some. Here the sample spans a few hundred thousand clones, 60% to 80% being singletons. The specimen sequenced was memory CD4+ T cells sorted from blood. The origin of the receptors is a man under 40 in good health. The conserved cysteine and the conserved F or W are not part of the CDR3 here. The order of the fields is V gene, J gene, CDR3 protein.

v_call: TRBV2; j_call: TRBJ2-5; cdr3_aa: ASSEWATQY
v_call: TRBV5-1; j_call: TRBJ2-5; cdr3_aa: ASSFSGRDRAQY
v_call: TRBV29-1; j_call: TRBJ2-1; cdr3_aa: SVVAGRSYNEQF
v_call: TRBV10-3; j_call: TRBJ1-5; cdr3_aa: AISDWGTGSNQPQH
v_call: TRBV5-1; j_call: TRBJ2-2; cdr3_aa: ASSLSTTGELF
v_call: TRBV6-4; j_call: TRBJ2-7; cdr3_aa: ASSAGWVIYEQY
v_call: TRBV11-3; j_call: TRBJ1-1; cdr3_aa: ASSFNGNTEAF
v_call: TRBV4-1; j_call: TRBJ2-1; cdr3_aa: ASSQDPPGSSYNEQF
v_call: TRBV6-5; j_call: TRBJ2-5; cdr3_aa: ASSQGIEETQY
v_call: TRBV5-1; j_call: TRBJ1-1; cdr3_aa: ASSLARTRNTEAF
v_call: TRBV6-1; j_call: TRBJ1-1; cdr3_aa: ASIRGTEAF
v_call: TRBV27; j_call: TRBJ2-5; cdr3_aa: ASRPSAYARETQY
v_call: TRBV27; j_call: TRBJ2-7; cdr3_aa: ASRSQRLVAGTYEQY
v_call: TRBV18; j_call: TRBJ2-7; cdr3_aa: ASSPAGTRRHEQY
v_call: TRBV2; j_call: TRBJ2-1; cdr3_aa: AGIGTSADEQF
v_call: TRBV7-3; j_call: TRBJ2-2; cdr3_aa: ASSLTGGAGELF
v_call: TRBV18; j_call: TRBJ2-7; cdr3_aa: ASSPLKTGYEQY
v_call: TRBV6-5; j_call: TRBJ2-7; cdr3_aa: ASSYRTSGIPYEQY
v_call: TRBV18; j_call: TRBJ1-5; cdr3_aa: ASSKYYASQGGDQPQH
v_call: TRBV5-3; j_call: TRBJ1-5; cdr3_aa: ARSLARDQPQH
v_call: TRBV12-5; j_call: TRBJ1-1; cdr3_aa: ASGLTPGVTMNTEAF
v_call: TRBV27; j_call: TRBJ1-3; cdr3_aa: ASWDRHTGNTIY
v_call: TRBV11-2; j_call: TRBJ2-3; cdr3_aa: ASSLQGFEADTQY
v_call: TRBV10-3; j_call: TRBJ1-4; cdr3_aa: AIRGSEDEKLF
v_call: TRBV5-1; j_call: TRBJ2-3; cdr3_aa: ASSATSASTDTQY
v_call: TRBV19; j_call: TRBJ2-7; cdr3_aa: ASSPTGGYEQY
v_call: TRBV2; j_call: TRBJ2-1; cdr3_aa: ASSESGLGYNEQF
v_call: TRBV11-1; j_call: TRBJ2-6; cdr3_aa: ASSFSLGAGANVLT
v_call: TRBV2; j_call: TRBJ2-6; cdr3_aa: ASSFNVLT
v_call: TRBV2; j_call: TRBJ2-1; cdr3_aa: ASTVRRLNEQF
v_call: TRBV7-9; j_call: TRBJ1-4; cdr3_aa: ASSRTQGINEKLF
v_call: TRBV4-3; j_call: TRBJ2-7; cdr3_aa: ASSQDLTGLAGGYEQY
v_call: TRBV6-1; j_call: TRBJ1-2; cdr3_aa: ASSESGAGYGYT
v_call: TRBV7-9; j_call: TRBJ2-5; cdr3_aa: ASSLAPGQGLETQY
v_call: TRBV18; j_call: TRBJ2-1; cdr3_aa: ASSPPSSYNEQF
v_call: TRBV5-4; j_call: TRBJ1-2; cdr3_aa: ASSSWQASYGYT
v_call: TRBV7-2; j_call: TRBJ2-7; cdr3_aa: ASSKTGSRSYEQY
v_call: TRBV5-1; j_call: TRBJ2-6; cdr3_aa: ASSLGFGTGGSGANVLT
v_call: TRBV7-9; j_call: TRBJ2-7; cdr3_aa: ASSIGRREQY
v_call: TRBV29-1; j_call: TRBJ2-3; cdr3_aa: SVATGTSGIRGTDTQY
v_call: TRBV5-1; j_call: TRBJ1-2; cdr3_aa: ASSFGVNYGYT
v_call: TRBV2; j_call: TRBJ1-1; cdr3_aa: ASSEVPREAF
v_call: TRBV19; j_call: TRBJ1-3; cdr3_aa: ASSRTRDHSGNTIY
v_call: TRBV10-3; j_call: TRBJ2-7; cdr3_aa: AISESGQGGYEQY
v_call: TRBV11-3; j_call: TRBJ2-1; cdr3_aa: ASSHTSGYNEQF
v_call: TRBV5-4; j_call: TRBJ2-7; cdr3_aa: ASSLIGGHEQY
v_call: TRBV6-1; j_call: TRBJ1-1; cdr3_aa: ASRRQNTEAF
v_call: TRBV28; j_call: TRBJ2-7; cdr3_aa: ASSTYEQY
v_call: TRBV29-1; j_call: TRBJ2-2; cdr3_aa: SAGGTGVSLYTGELF
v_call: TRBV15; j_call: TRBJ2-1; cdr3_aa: ATGPGSYNEQF
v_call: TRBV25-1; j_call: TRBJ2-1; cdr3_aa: ASSEGRTSGSNEQF
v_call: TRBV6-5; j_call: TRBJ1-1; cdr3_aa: ASSQTGRRGTEAF
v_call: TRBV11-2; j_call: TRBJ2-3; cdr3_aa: ASSGERAQY
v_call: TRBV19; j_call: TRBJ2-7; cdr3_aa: ASSMRQGGAYEQY
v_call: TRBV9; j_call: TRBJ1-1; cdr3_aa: ASSVAPTGQGGNTEAF